The 16 T cell receptor beta chains reported below all come from one sample, sequenced in a study of shared clonotypes between healthy human individuals. Libraries were prepared by immunoSEQ multiplex PCR; TCRdb keeps only in-frame clonotypes and omits some of them. The sample has about 680,000 clones; over 65% are singletons. Specimen: memory CD4+ T cells sorted from blood. As for subset: CD45RA-negative fraction. Receptors originate from a woman in her 30s in good health.

This clone was observed a handful of times. The chain combines TRBV19 with TRBJ2-1, with D uncertain. V was cut by 2 bases and J by 2 bases, with 10 bases left in between. The length of the CDR3 is 15 residues. Germline V lookup: CDR1 LNHDA, CDR2 SQIVND (reference sequence). The DNA for the CDR3 is TGTGCCAGTAGTATAAACAGAGGAGCCTACAATGAGCAGTTCTTC. Residues: CASSINRGAYNEQFF.

Concerning this clone itself: Other DNA sequences within the sample encode an identical CDR3. This rearrangement joins TRBV7-9 to TRBJ1-5; TRBD1 matches at 9 bases. J was trimmed by 2 bases and V by 5 bases; bases with no gene match: 4. The CDR3 extends over 15 amino acids. Germline V lookup: CDR1 SEHNR, CDR2 FQNEAQ (reference sequence). The CDR3 spells CASSPQGAGNQPQHF. The CDR3 DNA sequence: TGTGCCAGCAGCCCACAGGGGGCTGGCAATCAGCCCCAGCATTTT. Full variable domain (missing parts from reference TRBV7-9 and TRBJ1-5): DTGVSQNPRHKITKRGQNVTFRCDPISEHNRLYWYRQTLGQGPEFLTYFQNEAQLEKSRLLSDRFSAERPKGSFSTLEIQRTEQGDSAMYLCASSPQGAGNQPQHFGDGTRLSIL.

V and J are TRBV19 and TRBJ2-3; no reliable D call. The length of the CDR3 is 12 residues. V was shortened by 4 bases and J by 8 bases, with 10 bases between the two germline ends. Germline CDR1 is LNHDA and CDR2 is SQIVND (reference sequence). CDR3 nucleotide sequence: TGTGCCAGTAGTACAGACTGGGGTACGCAGTATTTT. Residues: CASSTDWGTQYF.

This clone appeared many times. This rearrangement joins TRBV7-6 to TRBJ2-3; D gene uncertain. The length of the CDR3 is 15 residues. V lost 5 bases, J lost 3 bases, and 15 bases lay in between. From germline, CDR1 is SGHVS and CDR2 FNYEAQ. The CDR3 here is CASSPGAFGTDTQYF. CDR3 nucleotides: TGTGCCAGCAGCCCCGGCGCTTTTGGGACAGATACGCAGTATTTT.

The chain has TRBV2 and TRBJ2-2; 8 bases map to TRBD1. The CDR3 sequence is 16 residues long. Germline-derived CDR1 and CDR2 are SNHLY and FYNNEI. J gave up 0 bases and V 7 bases, and 7 bases lay outside the gene matches. CDR3 protein: CASTEAGGANTGELFF. CDR3 sequence (DNA): TGTGCCAGCACCGAAGCAGGGGGCGCGAACACCGGGGAGCTGTTTTTT.

This clone was counted ten times or more. The V call is TRBV4-2, the J call TRBJ2-5, with D maybe TRBD2 (6 bases). The CDR3 consists of 13 residues. V lost 5 bases and J lost 4, with 11 bases in between. The germline CDR1 and CDR2 sequences are LGHNA and YNFKEQ. CDR3 bases: TGTGCCAGCAGCTACCGGGAGAGAGAGACCCAGTACTTC. Translated, it gives CASSYRERETQYF.

CDR3 in DNA: TGTGCCAGCAGCTTTGGTCAGGGGGCGACAGATACGCAGTATTTT. As protein: CASSFGQGATDTQYF. The genes are TRBV5-6 and TRBJ2-3, with 8 bases that match TRBD1. This CDR3 has 15 amino acids. The trim removed 2 bases at V and 3 bases at J, leaving 5 bases unmatched. Germline CDR1 and CDR2: SGHDT and YYEEEE.

The chain couples TRBV28 to TRBJ1-1; D is unclear. There are 14 residues in the CDR3. The germline V gene encodes CDR1 MDHEN and CDR2 SYDVKM. The germline V and J ends were trimmed by 6 bases and 4 bases, with 15 bases remaining between them. The CDR3 DNA is TGTGCCAGCAGGACCCCGGTACGGGGCACTGAAGCTTTCTTT. Translating gives CASRTPVRGTEAFF.

The chain carries TRBV10-2 and TRBJ2-7; D could derive from TRBD1 or TRBD2 (6 bases each). Looked up from germline, CDR1 is WSHSY and CDR2 is SAAADI. The CDR3 spans 13 residues. V was trimmed by 8 bases and J by 3 bases, leaving 14 bases between them. This CDR3 is CASRGQGIYEQYF. CDR3 DNA sequence: TGCGCCAGCCGGGGGCAGGGGATCTACGAGCAGTACTTC.

This sequence joins TRBV21-1 and TRBJ1-1. TRBV21-1 is labeled a pseudogene. The CDR3 contains 15 residues. The DNA for the CDR3 is TGTGCCAGCAGCATCCCCGGGGTTCAGGGCACTGAAGCTTTCTTT. Translated: CASSIPGVQGTEAFF.

The V and J genes are TRBV19 and TRBJ2-1, with 9 bases that match TRBD2. V trimming: 6 bases; J trimming: 9 bases; junction bases outside the gene matches: 27. Germline V lookup: CDR1 LNHDA, CDR2 SQIVND (reference sequence). This CDR3 is 20 amino acids long. This CDR3 is CASSPLRTNSGSPVYGEQFF. The CDR3, as DNA: TGTGCCAGTAGCCCGTTACGGACCAATAGCGGGAGCCCCGTCTACGGTGAGCAGTTCTTC.

The rearrangement uses TRBV10-1 and TRBJ2-2, with D perhaps given as TRBD1 or TRBD2 (5 bases each). The V end lost 11 bases, the J end lost 4 bases, and 11 bases lay between the germline ends. Germline CDR1 is WNHNN and CDR2 is SYGVQD (reference sequence). This CDR3 spans 12 amino acids. CDR3 DNA: TGCGCCTCACGGGGCAGCACCGGGGAGCTGTTTTTT. This sequence encodes CASRGSTGELFF.

The chain joins TRBV28 to TRBJ1-2, with a tentative D call TRBD1 (5 bases). The CDR3 is 13 amino acids. Germline V CDR1 and CDR2: MDHEN, SYDVKM. Deletions cut 2 bases from V and 6 bases from J, with 10 bases between. CDR3 DNA: TGTGCCAGCAGTTTAGAGGGGTGGGATGGCTACACCTTC. Its translation is CASSLEGWDGYTF.

The chain employs TRBV1 and TRBJ2-4; the table's D call TRBD2 went unverified against the DNA. TRBV1 is assigned pseudogene status. The CDR3 totals 20 residues. For the CDR3, the DNA is TGCACCAGCAGCCTATGGAGCCCTAGCGGGGAGCTTCTAGCCAAAAACATTCAGTACTTC. This translates into CTSSLWSPSGELLAKNIQYF.

The V gene is TRBV5-1, the J gene TRBJ1-1; tentatively, D is TRBD1 (5 bases). V shed 4 bases and J shed 0 bases, with 16 bases lying between them. Germline V gives CDR1 SGHRS, CDR2 YFSETQ. This CDR3 comprises 16 residues. The DNA for the CDR3 is TGCGCCAGCAGCCTAGGACATGAGACGCTGAACACTGAAGCTTTCTTT. It encodes CASSLGHETLNTEAFF.

This clone occurred once. The genes are TRBV5-6 and TRBJ2-7; D may be TRBD2 (5 bases). CDR3 length: 14 amino acids. Germline lookup yields CDR1 SGHDT and CDR2 YYEEEE. V shed 0 bases and J shed 3 bases, with 10 bases lying between them. As DNA, the CDR3 is TGTGCCAGCAGCTTGGCGGGATTTCTCTACGAGCAGTACTTC. Translation: CASSLAGFLYEQYF. The full variable domain, in which reference TRBV5-6 and TRBJ2-7 provide the parts outside the CDR3, is DAGVTQSPTHLIKTRGQQVTLRCSPKSGHDTVSWYQQALGQGPQFIFQYYEEEERQRGNFPDRFSGHQFPNYSSELNVNALLLGDSALYLCASSLAGFLYEQYFGPGTRLTVT.